These 27 T cell receptor beta chains were sequenced from one sample in a study of CD8 T cells in ankylosing spondylitis. TCRdb re-called the 5' RACE reads with MiXCR, one entry per CDR3 protein. The table includes approximately 300,000 distinct CDR3 sequences, around 18% detected once. Input material: blood, either unsorted or a sorted T cell fraction (not recorded which). All receptors come from a male donor with ankylosing spondylitis or in good health (not recorded which).

The V gene is TRBV29-1, the J gene TRBJ2-1; D is perhaps TRBD1 (5 bases). V was trimmed by 4 bases and J by 2 bases, leaving 12 bases between them. This CDR3 spans 14 amino acids. Germline values: CDR1 SQVTM, CDR2 ANQGSEA. The CDR3 sequence is CSVAATEAYNEQFF. CDR3 DNA: TGCAGCGTTGCGGCGACAGAGGCCTACAATGAGCAGTTCTTC.

This clonotype was found once. The chain couples TRBV3-1 to TRBJ2-1, with D perhaps matching TRBD2 (6 bases). CDR1 and CDR2 (germline): LGHDT, YNNKEL (reference sequence). V was trimmed by 1 base and J by 1 base, leaving 14 bases between them. This CDR3 is 17 amino acids long. The CDR3 sequence is CASSQVSSGPSYNEQFF. The CDR3 nucleotides read TGTGCCAGCAGCCAAGTTTCCAGCGGGCCTTCCTACAATGAGCAGTTCTTC.

Ten or more counts support this clonotype. The rearrangement joins TRBV29-1 to TRBJ2-2, with D hard to call. Between the trimmed V and J ends, which lost 4 bases and 5 bases, there was a span of 11 bases. CDR3 length equals 13 residues. Per the germline V gene, CDR1 is SQVTM and CDR2 is ANQGSEA. The CDR3, as DNA: TGCAGCGTTGGCGTTGTGGGGACCGGGGAGCTGTTTTTT. This translates into CSVGVVGTGELFF.

The rearrangement joins TRBV12-3 or TRBV12-4 to TRBJ2-7; 7 nucleotides line up with TRBD2. The CDR3 has 14 residues. V shed 5 bases, J shed 7 bases, and the junction held 11 bases outside the gene matches. In DNA, the CDR3 is TGTGCCAGCAGTGCCTCTGCGGGAGCGGGGGAGCAGTACGTC. Protein sequence: CASSASAGAGEQYV.

This sequence joins TRBV4-1 and TRBJ2-2; D remains unclear. Germline CDR1 MGHRA, CDR2 YSYEKL. This CDR3 contains 14 residues. Trimming removed 3 bases at V and 3 bases at J, with 8 bases between. DNA for the CDR3: TGCGCCAGCAGCCAGGGGAAGGACACCGGGGAGCTGTTTTTT. It translates to CASSQGKDTGELFF.

In this sample, this clonotype turned up a few times. V and J are TRBV12-3 or TRBV12-4 and TRBJ1-4; no clear D gene. The CDR3 length is 14 residues. Trimming removed 6 bases from V and 5 bases from J, with 13 bases in between. The CDR3 sequence: CASSLAGPNEKLFF. Written as DNA, the CDR3 is TGTGCCAGCAGCCTAGCAGGCCCAAATGAAAAACTGTTTTTT.

There are a few counts of this clonotype. CDR3 bases: TGTGCCAGCAGTCTCACAGGGGGAAGTGGCGGGGAGCTGTTTTTT. As protein: CASSLTGGSGGELFF. This rearrangement joins TRBV6-1 to TRBJ2-2, with TRBD1 matching 8 bases. Unmatched junction bases numbered 9, after V lost 5 bases and J lost 7 bases. Per the germline V gene, CDR1 is MNHNS and CDR2 is SASEGT. The CDR3 runs 15 residues.

Notes on this clonotype: Mismatch with germline at one junction end may stem from a read error. The chain's CDR3 is CTTSRVTRLEETQYF. For the CDR3, the DNA is TGTACCACCAGCAGAGTGACCCGGTTGGAGGAGACCCAGTACTTC. The rearrangement joins TRBV15 to TRBJ2-5; D is ambiguous. CDR3 length equals 15 residues. CDR1 and CDR2 from the germline V gene are LNHNV and YYDKDF (reference sequence).

This clonotype was observed a few times. V gene TRBV6-4 combines with J gene TRBJ2-1; 7 nucleotides align to TRBD2. This CDR3 is built from 15 residues. Germline CDR1 is MRHNA and CDR2 is SNTAGT. V gave up 2 bases and J gave up 3 bases; unmatched junction bases: 4. CDR3 in DNA: TGTGCCAGCAGTGACAGCCCTAGCGGCTACAATGAGCAGTTCTTC. This codes for CASSDSPSGYNEQFF.

The rearrangement joins TRBV7-9 to TRBJ2-5; no definite D call. CDR3 length equals 14 residues. The V end was cut by 3 bases, the J end by 0 bases, with 8 bases between. Germline V gene lookup returns CDR1 SEHNR and CDR2 FQNEAQ (reference sequence). CDR3 DNA: TGTGCCAGCAGCTTCCACAGTAACCAAGAGACCCAGTACTTC. It specifies CASSFHSNQETQYF.

On this clonotype itself: At one of its ends the junction is not consistent with the germline gene, which may arise from a read error. CDR3 residues: CTSSEQNSPLHF. CDR3 DNA: TGTACCAGCAGTGAACAGAATTCACCCCTCCACTTT. The V gene is TRBV2, the J gene TRBJ1-6; D ambiguous. Germline V gives CDR1 SNHLY, CDR2 FYNNEI. The CDR3 loop spans 12 amino acids. Using reference TRBV2 and TRBJ1-6 for the parts outside the CDR3, the full variable domain is EPEVTQTPSHQVTQMGQEVILRCVPISNHLYFYWYRQILGQKVEFLVSFYNNEISEKSEIFDDQFSVERPDGSNFTLKIRSTKLEDSAMYFCTSSEQNSPLHFGNGTRLTVT.

This clonotype was counted only a few times. The chain joins TRBV5-1 to TRBJ2-1; TRBD2 is a possible D gene (6 bases). V was shortened by 0 bases and J by 0 bases, with 16 bases between the two germline ends. From germline, CDR1 is SGHRS and CDR2 YFSETQ. The CDR3 has 18 amino acids. The CDR3 coding sequence is TGCGCCAGCAGCTTGGCCGAGCGGGCTGTAAGCTCCTACAATGAGCAGTTCTTC. Its protein is CASSLAERAVSSYNEQFF.

This clonotype was seen a few times. For the CDR3, the DNA is TGTGCCAGTAGTGGGCAGACTGAAGTTTATGGCTACACCTTC. Amino acid sequence: CASSGQTEVYGYTF. The chain combines TRBV19 with TRBJ1-2; no definite D call. CDR3 length: 14 residues. The V gene's germline CDR1 is LNHDA and CDR2 SQIVND (reference sequence). Trimming took off 5 bases at V and 5 bases at J, with 15 bases between the two ends.

This clonotype has just a few counts. V is TRBV9 and J is TRBJ1-2, with D perhaps matching TRBD1 (5 bases). The CDR3 loop spans 18 amino acids. CDR1 is SGDLS and CDR2 is YYNGEE in the germline V gene. The ends were cut back, 8 bases at V and 0 bases at J, with 26 bases in the middle. CDR3 protein: CARPTPRAPFLSNYGYTF. The CDR3 DNA reads as TGTGCCAGACCAACTCCCAGGGCCCCTTTTTTATCTAACTATGGCTACACCTTC.

This clonotype was seen only a few times. The chain is built from TRBV28 and TRBJ1-1, with D uncertain. The V end was cut by 6 bases, the J end by 5 bases, with 7 bases between. This CDR3 has 11 residues. Per germline, CDR1 MDHEN and CDR2 SYDVKM. The CDR3 DNA sequence: TGTGCCAGCAGGGCTTGGACTGAAGCTTTCTTT. It specifies CASRAWTEAFF.

This clonotype was counted only a few times. The chain combines TRBV6-1 with TRBJ2-1; tentatively, D is TRBD1 (6 bases). There are 16 residues in the CDR3. CDR1 and CDR2 from the germline V gene are MNHNS and SASEGT. The V and J ends lost 2 bases and 7 bases respectively, with 18 bases between them. CDR3 nucleotides: TGTGCCAGCAGTGAACCCAGGGGCCTCTATATGAATGAGCAGTTCTTC. As protein: CASSEPRGLYMNEQFF.

The rearrangement joins TRBV3-1 to TRBJ2-5, with D unresolved. The CDR3 spans 17 residues. Looked up from germline, CDR1 is LGHDT and CDR2 is YNNKEL (reference sequence). Deletions cut 0 bases from V and 7 bases from J, with 21 bases between. The CDR3 loop reads CASSQETTQFGYGTQYF. CDR3 nucleotide sequence: TGTGCCAGCAGCCAAGAAACTACACAGTTCGGGTATGGGACCCAGTACTTC.

This clonotype was observed a handful of times. The V and J genes are TRBV5-1 and TRBJ2-1, with D perhaps being TRBD1 or TRBD2 (5 bases each). Germline V gene sequence: CDR1 SGHRS, CDR2 YFSETQ. CDR3 length: 16 residues. Trimming took off 3 bases at V and 6 bases at J, with 19 bases between the two ends. CDR3 protein: CASSWTGTRPLNEQFF. The CDR3 DNA reads as TGCGCCAGCAGCTGGACCGGGACCCGTCCCCTCAATGAGCAGTTCTTC.

This clonotype was observed a handful of times. The chain has TRBV12-3 or TRBV12-4 and TRBJ2-1, with a weak D call TRBD2 (5 bases). The CDR3 is 16 residues long. V lost 0 bases, J lost 0 bases, and 9 bases lay in between. CDR3 residues: CASSLARVSSYNEQFF. CDR3 nucleotides: TGTGCCAGCAGTTTAGCGAGGGTGAGCTCCTACAATGAGCAGTTCTTC.

The gene calls are TRBV12-3 or TRBV12-4 and TRBJ2-2; D gene uncertain. The CDR3 consists of 12 residues. With 6 bases removed from V and 6 bases from J, the gap between germline ends came to 8 bases. CDR3 protein: CASRWAPGELFF. The CDR3 region has the DNA TGTGCCAGCAGATGGGCGCCCGGGGAGCTGTTTTTT.

The rearrangement joins TRBV12-3 or TRBV12-4 to TRBJ1-4; D gene uncertain. This CDR3 has 13 amino acids. Trimming took off 5 bases at V and 1 base at J, with 5 bases between the two ends. The CDR3 is CASSTRTNEKLFF. Here the CDR3 DNA reads TGTGCCAGCAGTACTCGAACTAATGAAAAACTGTTTTTT.

This clonotype was counted only a few times. The chain joins TRBV7-2 to TRBJ2-3; D is uncertain. This CDR3 is built from 12 residues. The germline CDR1 and CDR2 sequences are SGHTA and FQGNSA. V was pared by 5 bases and J by 2 bases, with 5 bases between. Here the CDR3 reads CASSAVTDTQYF. DNA for the CDR3: TGTGCCAGCAGCGCTGTCACAGATACGCAGTATTTT.

The V gene is TRBV4-2, the J gene TRBJ2-3, with D maybe TRBD2 (6 bases). This CDR3 contains 15 residues. Per the germline V gene, CDR1 is LGHNA and CDR2 is YNFKEQ. V dropped 1 base and J dropped 7 bases, with 15 bases sitting between them. CDR3 in amino acids: CASSQVTGGTNTQYF. The CDR3 nucleotides are TGTGCCAGCAGCCAAGTTACCGGGGGTACGAATACGCAGTATTTT.

This clonotype was counted a few times. The J gene is TRBJ2-1, the V gene TRBV20-1, with 11 bases lining up with TRBD1. Germline V gene data show CDR1 as DFQATT and CDR2 as SNEGSKA (reference sequence). The V and J ends lost 0 bases and 7 bases, in that order; junction bases with no gene match: 5. The CDR3 has 15 amino acids. The CDR3 coding sequence is TGCAGTGCTAGAGATTTGGGACAGGGGGGAAATGAGCAGTTCTTC. It encodes CSARDLGQGGNEQFF.

The rearrangement uses TRBV20-1 and TRBJ2-1; 10 positions match TRBD2. Trimming took 3 bases from V and 6 from J; bases not matched to a gene: 11. Germline loops: CDR1 DFQATT, CDR2 SNEGSKA (reference sequence). This CDR3 has 16 amino acids. The CDR3 protein is CSASPGLAYGGNEQFF. In DNA form, the CDR3 reads TGCAGTGCTAGTCCGGGACTAGCGTATGGTGGCAATGAGCAGTTCTTC.

This clonotype occurred many times. This rearrangement joins TRBV20-1 to TRBJ2-1; D call uncertain. This CDR3 is 13 amino acids long. Germline V gene sequence: CDR1 DFQATT, CDR2 SNEGSKA (reference sequence). Trimming removed 6 bases from V and 9 bases from J, with 18 bases in between. As DNA, the CDR3 is TGCAGTGCGCGAAGCCTATCGAAGATTGAGCAGTTCTTC. Its protein product is CSARSLSKIEQFF.

The gene calls are TRBV3-1 and TRBJ2-1; 7 bases fit TRBD1. Germline loops: CDR1 LGHDT, CDR2 YNNKEL (reference sequence). The V segment lost 1 base and the J segment 2 bases; nucleotides outside the gene matches: 5. The CDR3 covers 16 residues. The CDR3 is CASSQVGQITYNEQFF. The CDR3 DNA is TGTGCCAGCAGCCAAGTGGGACAGATCACCTACAATGAGCAGTTCTTC.